This TCR beta chain was sequenced for a study of beta chain features in type 1 diabetes. This clone was recorded a few times. Of the isolated RNA, all was reverse transcribed, and so the sequenced material was expressed TCRB transcripts. Only in-frame clones appear in the TCRdb table, and some are missing; sequencing was by immunoSEQ multiplex PCR. The sample records roughly 290,000 clones, about 8% being singletons. This CDR3 comprises 16 residues. Trimming cost V 4 bases and J 8 bases; bases outside gene matches: 12. The germline V gene has CDR1 MDHEN and CDR2 SYDVKM. The sample consisted of central memory CD4+ T cells from blood. The sequence derives from a young woman in good health. This sequence joins TRBV28 and TRBJ2-1, with 9 bases aligning to TRBD2. CDR3 DNA: TGTGCCAGCAGTTCCCCTAGCGGGGTTCTCGTCGATGAGCAGTTCTTC. Translation: CASSSPSGVLVDEQFF.